The source of this TCR beta chain is a study of control samples from healthy donors and cancer patients (TCRdb year 2020). Turning to this clone: This receptor's antigen is unknown. No qualities accompany the bases; no much larger clone lies one base away.

Trimming leaves V shorter by 2 bases and J shorter by 6 bases, with the junction holding 11 bases beyond the gene matches. The CDR3 starts with the cysteine, ends with the phenylalanine, and has 16 residues. The only DNA kept is the CDR3, 48 bases in frame from the first base. CDR1 and CDR2, per the germline V gene, are MNHEY and SVGAGI. Library preparation was by the immunoSEQ multiplex PCR assay. TCRdb's version of the immuneACCESS table is confined to in-frame rearrangements and falls short of the full clone set. An unresolved V gene accounts for under half of the shortfall where checked; the remainder is of unknown origin. The sample contains some 74,000 clones, approximately 91% of them found a single time. The ten largest clones take up 5.7% of the sample.

The source of this sequence is a woman aged 45 to 65 in good health. The rearranged segments are TRBV6-5 and TRBJ2-3, with TRBD1 matching 7 junction bases. The sample was blood. The DNA is TGTGCCAGCAGTTACGCTCCACAGGGGAGTTCGGATACGCAGTATTTT. Translated, this gives CASSYAPQGSSDTQYF.